This entry concerns a single T cell receptor (beta chain). This specimen belongs to a study of control samples from healthy donors and cancer patients. V was shortened by 2 bases and J by 5 bases, with 11 bases between the two germline ends. CDR1 SGDLS and CDR2 YYNGEE come from the germline V gene. The CDR3 is 14 amino acids. The data were produced by immunoSEQ multiplex PCR, yet TCRdb's version contains in-frame clones alone and is incomplete. The table includes over 100,000 clones, approximately 90% detected once. This sequence originates from a woman aged 50 to 60 in good health. The chain is built from TRBV9 and TRBJ1-5; D is uncertain. Input material: blood. The DNA of the CDR3 is TGTGCCAGCAGCGTTTCCCCAGGCGATCAGCCCCAGCATTTT. This encodes CASSVSPGDQPQHF.